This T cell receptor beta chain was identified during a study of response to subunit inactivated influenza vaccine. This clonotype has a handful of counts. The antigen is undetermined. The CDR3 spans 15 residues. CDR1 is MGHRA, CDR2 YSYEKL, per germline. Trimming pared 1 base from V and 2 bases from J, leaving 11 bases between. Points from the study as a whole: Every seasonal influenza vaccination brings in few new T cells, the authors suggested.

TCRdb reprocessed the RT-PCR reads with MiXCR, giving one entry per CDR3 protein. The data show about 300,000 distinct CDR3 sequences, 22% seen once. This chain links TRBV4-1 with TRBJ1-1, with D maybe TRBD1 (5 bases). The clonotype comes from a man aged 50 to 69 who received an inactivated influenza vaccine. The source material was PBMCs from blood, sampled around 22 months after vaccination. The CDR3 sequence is CASSQVWTPNTEAFF. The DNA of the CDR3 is TGCGCCAGCAGCCAAGTTTGGACACCTAACACTGAAGCTTTCTTT.